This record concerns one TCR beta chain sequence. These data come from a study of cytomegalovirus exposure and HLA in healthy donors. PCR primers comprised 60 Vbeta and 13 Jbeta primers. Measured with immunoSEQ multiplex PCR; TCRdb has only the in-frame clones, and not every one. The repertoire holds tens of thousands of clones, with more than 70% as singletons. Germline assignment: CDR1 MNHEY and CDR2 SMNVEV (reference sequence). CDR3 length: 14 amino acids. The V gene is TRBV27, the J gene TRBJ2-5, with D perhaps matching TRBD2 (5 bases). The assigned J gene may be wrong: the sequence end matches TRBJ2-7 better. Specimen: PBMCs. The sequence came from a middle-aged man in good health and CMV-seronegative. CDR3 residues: CASSIARGINEQYF. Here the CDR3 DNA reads TGTGCCAGCAGTATAGCTAGAGGGATTAACGAGCAGTACTTC.